Presented here are 7 T cell receptor beta chains from one specimen sequenced in a study of CD8 T cells in Susac syndrome (dated by TCRdb to about 2019). The library was made by the immunoSEQ multiplex PCR assay. RNA was extracted with the RNeasy kit and roughly 0.45 to 1 ug was reverse transcribed using random hexamers. TCRdb trimmed the raw reads at Q25, called clones with MiXCR and kept productive beta chains. Every entry covers one CDR3 protein and lists the most common genes and DNA from its rows. The sample table shows about 120,000 distinct CDR3 sequences, and about 95% are seen once. 0.095% to 0.1% of the sample is in the top ten clones. Sequenced: CD4+ T cells from PBMCs. All receptors derive from a human donor in good health.

Of note for this clonotype: At one of its ends the junction is not consistent with the germline gene, which may arise from a read error. The gene calls are TRBV12-3 or TRBV12-4 and TRBJ2-3; 9 bases map to TRBD2. This CDR3 is built from 15 residues. CDR3 residues: CASSLAGAYTDTQYF. The CDR3 nucleotides read TGTGCCAGCAGCTTAGCGGGAGCTTATACAGATACGCAGTATTTT.

The chain employs TRBV29-1 and TRBJ2-1, with D hard to call. V was shortened by 8 bases and J by 5 bases, with 10 bases between the two germline ends. The CDR3 runs to 11 residues. CDR1 is SQVTM, CDR2 ANQGSEA, per germline. In DNA, the CDR3 is TGCAGCTTCCAGAGCAACAATGAGCAGTTCTTC. It is translated as CSFQSNNEQFF.

This chain links TRBV18 with TRBJ2-6; D is possibly TRBD1 or TRBD2 (5 bases each). V was trimmed by 3 bases and J by 0 bases, leaving 12 bases between them. The CDR3 sequence is 17 residues long. The germline gives CDR1 KGHSH, CDR2 LQKENI. The CDR3 protein is CASSPGTAHSGANVLTF. Written as DNA, the CDR3 is TGTGCCAGCTCACCTGGGACGGCCCACTCTGGGGCCAACGTCCTGACTTTC.

The chain combines TRBV6-5 with TRBJ2-3; the match to TRBD2 covers 7 bases. The V and J ends lost 2 bases and 0 bases, in that order; junction bases with no gene match: 5. The germline gives CDR1 MNHEY, CDR2 SVGAGI. The CDR3 runs 16 residues. CDR3 bases: TGTGCCAGCAGTTACGGGACTACCAGTAGCACAGATACGCAGTATTTT. Protein product: CASSYGTTSSTDTQYF.

This chain joins TRBV27 and TRBJ2-7; 9 positions agree with TRBD2. The length of the CDR3 is 14 residues. V was pared by 6 bases and J by 7 bases, with 10 bases of the junction left unmatched. Per germline, CDR1 MNHEY and CDR2 SMNVEV (reference sequence). Written as DNA, the CDR3 is TGTGCCAGCAGAAAAGCGGGAGGCCCAGTGGAGCAGTACTTC. Translated: CASRKAGGPVEQYF.

This clonotype was observed a single time. V gene TRBV27 combines with J gene TRBJ2-6; D unclear. The germline gives CDR1 MNHEY, CDR2 SMNVEV (reference sequence). Trimming removed 4 bases from V and 0 bases from J, with 13 bases in between. CDR3 size: 17 residues. CDR3 DNA: TGTGCCAGCAGTTCCTCCCGGGCCTACTCTGGGGCCAACGTCCTGACTTTC. It yields the protein CASSSSRAYSGANVLTF.

The chain has TRBV7-8 and TRBJ2-3; TRBD2 aligns across 10 bases. The CDR3 runs to 16 residues. Germline-derived CDR1 and CDR2 are SGHVS and FQNEAQ. The J segment lost 4 bases and the V segment lost 1 base, leaving 5 bases of the junction unmatched. CDR3 coding DNA: TGTGCCAGCAGCTTAGAGAAGCGGGAGGGAGCAGATACGCAGTATTTT. Encoded protein: CASSLEKREGADTQYF.